These T cell receptor beta chains were read from a single sample in a study of T cell repertoires in cytomegalovirus infection. TCRdb itself ran the reads through MiXCR, one entry per CDR3 protein. The data contain 300,000 to 400,000 distinct CDR3 sequences, around a sixth of them singletons. Source material: PBMCs. The receptors come from a human donor in good health (CMV status not recorded). Some clones in this sample may be carry-over from other donors' samples. Both conserved end residues are trimmed from each CDR3.

V: TRBV7-9
J: TRBJ2-4
CDR3: ASTQVAENIQY

V: TRBV19
J: TRBJ1-1
CDR3: ASSIGVGTEAF

V: TRBV9
J: TRBJ1-2
CDR3: ASSWAPDSGYT

V: TRBV7-9
J: TRBJ2-1
CDR3: ASRQGLDEQF

V: TRBV7-2
J: TRBJ2-2
CDR3: ASSPGRGTGELF

V: TRBV20-1
J: TRBJ2-3
CDR3: SALPAIQTGTGFSDTQY

V: TRBV2
J: TRBJ2-7
CDR3: ASRKAGYEQY

V: TRBV12-3/TRBV12-4
J: TRBJ2-1
CDR3: ASSLTWGGQF

V: TRBV7-2
J: TRBJ2-4
CDR3: ASSYRLNIQY

V: TRBV5-6
J: TRBJ2-1
CDR3: ASSSFGGSPYNEQF

V: TRBV7-2
J: TRBJ2-3
CDR3: ASSLLAGGSFTDTQY

V: TRBV7-2
J: TRBJ2-1
CDR3: ASSLARRTSGRGNEQF

V: TRBV29-1
J: TRBJ2-5
CDR3: SAGEGAAQY

V: TRBV5-4
J: TRBJ2-3
CDR3: ASSFGQSTDTQY

V: TRBV19
J: TRBJ2-1
CDR3: ASSGLPSAHPYNEQF

V: TRBV20-1
J: TRBJ2-4
CDR3: SARRPTSGSLAKNIQY

V: TRBV7-2
J: TRBJ2-3
CDR3: ASSLAPSSGGASDTQY

V: TRBV6-2/TRBV6-3
J: TRBJ1-1
CDR3: ASRQSLSRKVAF

V: TRBV7-9
J: TRBJ1-2
CDR3: ASSPPGGSPYGYT

V: TRBV12-3/TRBV12-4
J: TRBJ2-3
CDR3: ASTGLGSTDTQY

V: TRBV6-1
J: TRBJ1-1
CDR3: ASKRGASTEAF

V: TRBV20-1
J: TRBJ2-7
CDR3: SAGNPDSIFYEQY

V: TRBV20-1
J: TRBJ2-3
CDR3: SASGNRDTQY

V: TRBV2
J: TRBJ1-5
CDR3: ASSETTGNQPQH

V: TRBV6-1
J: TRBJ1-2
CDR3: ASSPDTRDAYT

V: TRBV19
J: TRBJ2-7
CDR3: ASSYDMSSSYEQY

V: TRBV19
J: TRBJ2-1
CDR3: ASSIGMNPSYNEQF

V: TRBV7-8
J: TRBJ2-1
CDR3: ASSFGGRSYNEQF

V: TRBV9
J: TRBJ1-6
CDR3: ASSPRTASYNSPLH

V: TRBV27
J: TRBJ1-6
CDR3: ASSLGTGSNSPLH

V: TRBV4-1
J: TRBJ1-4
CDR3: ASSQGQVNEKLF

V: TRBV5-5
J: TRBJ2-3
CDR3: ASNTGGSLDTQY